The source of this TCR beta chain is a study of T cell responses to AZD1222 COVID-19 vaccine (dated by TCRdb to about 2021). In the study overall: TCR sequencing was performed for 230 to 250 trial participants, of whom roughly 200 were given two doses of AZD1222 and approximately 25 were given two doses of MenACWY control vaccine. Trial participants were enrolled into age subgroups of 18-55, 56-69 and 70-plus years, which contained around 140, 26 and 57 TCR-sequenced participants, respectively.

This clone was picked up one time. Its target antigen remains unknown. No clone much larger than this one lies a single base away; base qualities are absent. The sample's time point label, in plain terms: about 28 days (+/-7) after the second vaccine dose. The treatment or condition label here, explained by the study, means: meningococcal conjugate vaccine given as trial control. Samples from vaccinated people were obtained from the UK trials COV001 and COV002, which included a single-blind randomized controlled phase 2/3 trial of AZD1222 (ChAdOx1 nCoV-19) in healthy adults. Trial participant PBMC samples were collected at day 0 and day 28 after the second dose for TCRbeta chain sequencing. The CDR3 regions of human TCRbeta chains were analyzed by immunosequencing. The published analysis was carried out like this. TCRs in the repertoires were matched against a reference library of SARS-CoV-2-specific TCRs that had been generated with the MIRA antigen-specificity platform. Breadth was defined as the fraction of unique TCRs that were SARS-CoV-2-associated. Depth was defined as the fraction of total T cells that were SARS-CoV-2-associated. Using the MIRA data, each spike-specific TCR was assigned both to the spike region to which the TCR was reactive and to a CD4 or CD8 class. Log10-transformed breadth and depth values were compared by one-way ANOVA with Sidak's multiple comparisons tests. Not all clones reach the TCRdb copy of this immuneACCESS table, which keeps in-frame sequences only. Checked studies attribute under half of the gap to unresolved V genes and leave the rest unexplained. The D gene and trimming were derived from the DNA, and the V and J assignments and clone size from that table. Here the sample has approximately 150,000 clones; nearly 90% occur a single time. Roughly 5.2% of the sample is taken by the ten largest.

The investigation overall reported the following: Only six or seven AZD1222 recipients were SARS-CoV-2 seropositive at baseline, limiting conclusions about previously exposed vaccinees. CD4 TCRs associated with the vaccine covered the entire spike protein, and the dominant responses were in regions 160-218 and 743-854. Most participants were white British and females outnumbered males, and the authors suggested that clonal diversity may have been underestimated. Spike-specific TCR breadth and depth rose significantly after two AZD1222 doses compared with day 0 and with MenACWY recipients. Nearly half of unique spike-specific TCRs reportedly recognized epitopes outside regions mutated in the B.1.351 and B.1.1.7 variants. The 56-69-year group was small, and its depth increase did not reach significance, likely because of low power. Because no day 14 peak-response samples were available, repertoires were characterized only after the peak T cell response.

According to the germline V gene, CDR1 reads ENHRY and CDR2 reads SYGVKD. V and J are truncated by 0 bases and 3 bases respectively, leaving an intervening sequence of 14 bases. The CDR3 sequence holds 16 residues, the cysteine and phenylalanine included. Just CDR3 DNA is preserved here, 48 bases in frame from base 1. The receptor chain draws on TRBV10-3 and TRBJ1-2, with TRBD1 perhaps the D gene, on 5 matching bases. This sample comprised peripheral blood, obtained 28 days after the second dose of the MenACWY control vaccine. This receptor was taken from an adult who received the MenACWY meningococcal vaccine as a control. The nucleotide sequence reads TGTGCCATCAGTGAGTCCGGGGGTATGCTCGACTATGGCTACACCTTC. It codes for CAISESGGMLDYGYTF.